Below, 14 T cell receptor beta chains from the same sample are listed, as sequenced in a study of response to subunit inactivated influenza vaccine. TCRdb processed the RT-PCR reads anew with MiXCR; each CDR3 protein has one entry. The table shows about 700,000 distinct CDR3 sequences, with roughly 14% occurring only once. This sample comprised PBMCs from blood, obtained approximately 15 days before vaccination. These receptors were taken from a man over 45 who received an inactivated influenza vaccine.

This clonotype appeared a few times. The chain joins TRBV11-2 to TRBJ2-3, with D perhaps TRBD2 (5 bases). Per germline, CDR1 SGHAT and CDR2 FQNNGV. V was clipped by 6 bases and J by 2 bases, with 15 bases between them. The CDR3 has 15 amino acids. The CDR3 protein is CASRPPTGSTDTQYF. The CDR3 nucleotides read TGTGCCAGCAGGCCGCCCACGGGGTCCACAGATACGCAGTATTTT.

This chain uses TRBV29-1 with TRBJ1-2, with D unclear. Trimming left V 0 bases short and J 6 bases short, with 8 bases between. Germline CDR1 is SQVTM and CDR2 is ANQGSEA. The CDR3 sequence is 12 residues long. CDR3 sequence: CSVEDAPDGYTF. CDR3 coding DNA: TGCAGCGTTGAAGATGCCCCCGATGGCTACACCTTC. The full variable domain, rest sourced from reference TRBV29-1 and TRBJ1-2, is SAVISQKPSRDICQRGTSLTIQCQVDSQVTMMFWYRQQPGQSLTLIATANQGSEATYESGFVIDKFPISRPNLTFSTLTVSNMSPEDSSIYLCSVEDAPDGYTFGSGTRLTVV.

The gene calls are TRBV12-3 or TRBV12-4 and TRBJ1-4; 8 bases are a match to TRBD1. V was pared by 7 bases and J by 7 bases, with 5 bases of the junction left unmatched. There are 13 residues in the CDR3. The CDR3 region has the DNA TGTGCCAGCAACCACGGGACAGGTGAAAAACTGTTTTTT. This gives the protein CASNHGTGEKLFF.

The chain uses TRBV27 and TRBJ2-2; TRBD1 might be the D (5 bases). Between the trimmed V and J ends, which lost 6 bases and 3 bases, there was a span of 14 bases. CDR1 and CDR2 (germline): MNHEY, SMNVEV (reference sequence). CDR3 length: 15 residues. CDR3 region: CASRPLDIYTGELFF. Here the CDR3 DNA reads TGTGCCAGCAGACCACTGGACATTTACACCGGGGAGCTGTTTTTT.

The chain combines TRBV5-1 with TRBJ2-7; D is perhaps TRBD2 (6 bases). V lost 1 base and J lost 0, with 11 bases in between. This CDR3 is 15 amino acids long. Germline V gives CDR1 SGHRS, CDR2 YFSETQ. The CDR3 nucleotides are TGCGCCAGCAGCTTGTCTGCGGGATACTCCTACGAGCAGTACTTC. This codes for CASSLSAGYSYEQYF.

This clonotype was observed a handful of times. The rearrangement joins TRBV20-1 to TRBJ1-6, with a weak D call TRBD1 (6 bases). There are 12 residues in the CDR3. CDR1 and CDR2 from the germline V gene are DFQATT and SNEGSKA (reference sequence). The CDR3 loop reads CSPEAGDSPLHF. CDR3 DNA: TGCAGCCCGGAGGCAGGGGATTCACCCCTCCACTTT.

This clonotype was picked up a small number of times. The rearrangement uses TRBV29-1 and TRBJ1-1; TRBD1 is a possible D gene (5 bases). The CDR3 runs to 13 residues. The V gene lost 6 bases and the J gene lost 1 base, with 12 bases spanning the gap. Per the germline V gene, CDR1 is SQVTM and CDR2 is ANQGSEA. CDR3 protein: CSVSGRANTEAFF. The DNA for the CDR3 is TGCAGCGTCTCAGGGAGGGCGAACACTGAAGCTTTCTTT.

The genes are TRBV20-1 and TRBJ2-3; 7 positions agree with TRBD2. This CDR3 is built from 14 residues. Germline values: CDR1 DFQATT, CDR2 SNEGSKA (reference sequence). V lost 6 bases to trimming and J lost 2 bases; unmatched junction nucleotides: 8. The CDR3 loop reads CSASGTKDTDTQYF. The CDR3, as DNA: TGCAGTGCCAGCGGGACTAAAGACACAGATACGCAGTATTTT.

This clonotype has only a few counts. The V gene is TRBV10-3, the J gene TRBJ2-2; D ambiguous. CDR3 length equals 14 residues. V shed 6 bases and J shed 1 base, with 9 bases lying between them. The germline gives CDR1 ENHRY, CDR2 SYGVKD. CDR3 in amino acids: CAISNTRNTGELFF. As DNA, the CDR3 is TGTGCCATCAGCAACACCAGGAACACCGGGGAGCTGTTTTTT.

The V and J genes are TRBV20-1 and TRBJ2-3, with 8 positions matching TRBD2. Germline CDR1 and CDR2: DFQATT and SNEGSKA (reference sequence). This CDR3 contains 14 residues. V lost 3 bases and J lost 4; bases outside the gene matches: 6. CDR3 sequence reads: CSARGSGTSDTQYF. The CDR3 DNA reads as TGCAGTGCTAGGGGTAGCGGGACCTCAGATACGCAGTATTTT.

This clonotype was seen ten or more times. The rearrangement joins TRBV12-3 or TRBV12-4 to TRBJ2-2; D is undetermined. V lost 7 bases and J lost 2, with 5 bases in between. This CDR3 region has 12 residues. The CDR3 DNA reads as TGTGCCAGCACCCCAAACACCGGGGAGCTGTTTTTT. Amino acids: CASTPNTGELFF.

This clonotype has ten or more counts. This CDR3 reads CASSFKDEQFF. The DNA for the CDR3 is TGTGCCAGCAGTTTTAAGGATGAGCAGTTCTTC. The chain employs TRBV27 and TRBJ2-1; D ambiguous. The V end lost 3 bases, the J end lost 8 bases, and 5 bases lay between the germline ends. This CDR3 is built from 11 residues. Germline CDR1 and CDR2: MNHEY and SMNVEV (reference sequence).

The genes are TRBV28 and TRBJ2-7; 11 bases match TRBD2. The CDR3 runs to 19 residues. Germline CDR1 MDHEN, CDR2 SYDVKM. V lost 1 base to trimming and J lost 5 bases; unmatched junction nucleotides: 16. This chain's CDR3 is CASSLSLIAGGPVDDEQYF. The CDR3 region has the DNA TGTGCCAGCAGTTTATCCCTTATAGCGGGAGGGCCGGTCGACGACGAGCAGTACTTC.

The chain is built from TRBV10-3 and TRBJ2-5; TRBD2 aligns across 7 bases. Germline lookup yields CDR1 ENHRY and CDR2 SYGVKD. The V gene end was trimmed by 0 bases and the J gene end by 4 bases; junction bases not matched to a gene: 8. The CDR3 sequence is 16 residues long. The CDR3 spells CAISESTLGRGETQYF. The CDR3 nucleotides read TGTGCCATCAGTGAGTCGACTTTAGGGAGGGGAGAGACCCAGTACTTC.